This is a list of T cell receptor beta chains from one sample in a study of blood T cell repertoires in COVID-19. Generated by immunoSEQ multiplex PCR, the TCRdb table keeps only in-frame clones and is missing some. This table has tens of thousands of clones, almost 85% appearing once. Material: peripheral blood. The receptors were gathered from a human donor in a cohort sampled during active COVID-19. The conserved cysteine and the conserved F or W are not part of the CDR3 here. Fields, in order: V gene, CDR3 protein.

TRBV7-9,ASSLGGSGDRQPQH
TRBV5-1,ASSTRSAYEQY
TRBV3-1/TRBV3-2,ASSLGLAGGSTDTQY
TRBV18,ASSPNTGSSSYEQY
TRBV4-3,ASSRDRWGDEKLF
TRBV6-2/TRBV6-3,ASSSRGGEDTQY
TRBV14,ASSPGGPTDTQY
TRBV27,ASSPRPGTGTEAF
TRBV7-7,ASSFGSGAYNEQF
TRBV6-2/TRBV6-3,ASSTVNNQPQH
TRBV21-1,ASSKAQGHRNSPLH
TRBV5-4,ASSIDRGEGGYT
TRBV10-1,ASSEYRGGPYNEQF
TRBV5-6,ASSLDGARQGAFNYGYT
TRBV7-2,ASSLLTSGGLWGTGELF
TRBV7-9,ASSLEGQSSEAF
TRBV7-2,ASSFRRAGGGYT
TRBV4-2,ASSQEQGNYGYT
TRBV20-1,SGWTSDEQF
TRBV9,ASSVATAWGGPGNEQF
TRBV7-2,ASSLVRDSNEKLF
TRBV2,ASSDLSSGGETQY
TRBV7-6,ASRPLGGGIQETQY
TRBV23-1,ASSQSDRGDNEQF
TRBV12-5,ASGRTELYEQY
TRBV30,AWRRPGSDGYT
TRBV6-6,ASSYSGAPNEKLF
TRBV18,ASSPLTGTTEAF
TRBV7-8,ASRDSGTEAF
TRBV30,AWRGGVGYT
TRBV18,ASSPRGSSNQPQH
TRBV19,ASSRTSGGSNEQF
TRBV6-4,ASSGNINSPLH
TRBV4-3,ASSQATEQGSTEAF
TRBV4-1,ASSQQQGLPYGYT
TRBV20-1,SASTHRGPRTGELF
TRBV11-3,ASSLRAGWGTEAF
TRBV7-2,ASKNRGSYEQY
TRBV5-1,ASSLAASGGVETQY
TRBV5-4,ASSLGLAMTSTDTQY
TRBV6-5,ASRQRRVEKLF
TRBV20-1,SARDNNEQF
TRBV7-6,ASSFRTSGGRETQY
TRBV7-9,ASKGGTVSYNEQF
TRBV5-5,ATRTDLNTEAF